The sequence of this T cell receptor beta chain was determined in a study of T cell responses to AZD1222 COVID-19 vaccine. A word on this clone: No antigen is known for it.

The CDR3 covers 11 residues. Germline CDR1 reads DFQATT; CDR2 reads SNEGSKA (reference sequence). Study-level points and caveats: The study reported that nearly half of spike-specific TCRs target unmutated variant regions. Donors skewed white British and female; clonal diversity was possibly underestimated. Vaccination with two AZD1222 doses was followed by a rise in Spike-specific TCR breadth and depth.

Libraries were prepared by immunoSEQ multiplex PCR; TCRdb keeps only in-frame clonotypes and omits some of them. The sample has fewer than 130,000 clones; nearly 90% are singletons. This TCR was recovered from an adult who received the AZD1222 COVID-19 vaccine. The V and J genes are TRBV20-1 and TRBJ2-2; D gene unclear. Source: peripheral blood, taken 28 days after the second AZD1222 dose. The CDR3 loop reads CSIGRTGELFF. CDR3 bases: TGCAGCATCGGACGGACCGGGGAGCTGTTTTTT.